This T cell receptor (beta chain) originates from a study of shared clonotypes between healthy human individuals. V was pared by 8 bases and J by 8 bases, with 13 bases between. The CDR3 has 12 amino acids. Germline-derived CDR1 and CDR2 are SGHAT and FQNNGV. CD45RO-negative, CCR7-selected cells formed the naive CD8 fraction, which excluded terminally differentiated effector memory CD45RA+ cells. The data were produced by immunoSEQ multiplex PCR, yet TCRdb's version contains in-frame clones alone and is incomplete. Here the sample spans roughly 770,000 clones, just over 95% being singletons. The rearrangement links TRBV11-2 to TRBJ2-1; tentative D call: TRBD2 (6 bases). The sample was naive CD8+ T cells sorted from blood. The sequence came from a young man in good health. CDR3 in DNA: TGTGCCAGCTGGTCAGAGCGGGATGAGCAGTTCTTC. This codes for CASWSERDEQFF.